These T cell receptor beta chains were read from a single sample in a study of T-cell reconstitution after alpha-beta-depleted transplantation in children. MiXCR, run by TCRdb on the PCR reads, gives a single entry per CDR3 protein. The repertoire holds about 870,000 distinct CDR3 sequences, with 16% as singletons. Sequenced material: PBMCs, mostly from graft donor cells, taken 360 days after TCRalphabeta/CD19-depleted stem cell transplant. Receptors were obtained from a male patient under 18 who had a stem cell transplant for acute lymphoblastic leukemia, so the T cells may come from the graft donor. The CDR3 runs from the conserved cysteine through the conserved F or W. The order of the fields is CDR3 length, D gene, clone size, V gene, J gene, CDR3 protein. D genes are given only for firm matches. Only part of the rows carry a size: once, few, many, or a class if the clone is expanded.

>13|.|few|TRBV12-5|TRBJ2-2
CASTQGNTGELFF
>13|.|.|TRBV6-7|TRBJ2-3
CASSAGTTDTQYF
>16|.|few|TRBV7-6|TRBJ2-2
CASRQPGREHTGELFF
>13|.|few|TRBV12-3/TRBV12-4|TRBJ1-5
CASTLSPRASQHF
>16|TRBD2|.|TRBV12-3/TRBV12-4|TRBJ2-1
CASSLSGRSTYNEQFF
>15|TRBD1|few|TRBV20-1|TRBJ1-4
CSARGPRDSVEKLFF
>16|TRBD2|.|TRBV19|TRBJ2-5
CASRRGLAETQETQYF
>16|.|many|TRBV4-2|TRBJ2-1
CASSPLGQFPRNEQFF
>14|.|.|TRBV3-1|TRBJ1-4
CASSQVYGGEKLFF
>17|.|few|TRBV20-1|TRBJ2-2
CSAREEWGEARTGELFF
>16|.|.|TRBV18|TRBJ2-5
CASSRFGTGVQETQYF
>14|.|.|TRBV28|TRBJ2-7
CASSPARGSYEQYF
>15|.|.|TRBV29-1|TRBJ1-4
CSVEDPRAFNEKLFF
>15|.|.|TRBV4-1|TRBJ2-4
CASSQDGLAKNIQYF
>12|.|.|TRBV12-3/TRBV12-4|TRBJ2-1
CASSLAIHADFF
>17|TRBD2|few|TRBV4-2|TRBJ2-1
CASSQEGAGGPYNEQFF
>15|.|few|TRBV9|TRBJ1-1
CASSVEGIPGTEAFF
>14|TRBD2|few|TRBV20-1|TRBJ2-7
CSASWASGSYEQYF
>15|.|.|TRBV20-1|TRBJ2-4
CSARDPGAAKNIQYF
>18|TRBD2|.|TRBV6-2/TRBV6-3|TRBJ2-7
CASSYSTLAGGPSYEQYF
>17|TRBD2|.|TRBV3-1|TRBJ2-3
CACSQELAGLEADTQYF
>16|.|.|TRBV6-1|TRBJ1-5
CASSEARSPSNQPQHF
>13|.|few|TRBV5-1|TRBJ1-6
CASSPEGLSPLHF
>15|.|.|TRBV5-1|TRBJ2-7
CASSLAVGADYEQYF
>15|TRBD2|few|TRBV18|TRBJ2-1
CASSPTSGSIGEQFF
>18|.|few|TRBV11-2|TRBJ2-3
CASSFPPLEPRPLDTQYF
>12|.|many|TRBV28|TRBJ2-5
CASSPLRETQYF
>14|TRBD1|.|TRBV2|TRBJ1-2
CASSQTGVGYGYTF
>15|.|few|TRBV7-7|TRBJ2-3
CASSLSEGRADTQYF
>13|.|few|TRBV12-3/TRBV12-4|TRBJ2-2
CASTRPGTGELFF
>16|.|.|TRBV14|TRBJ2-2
CASSQVRTVRTGELFF